The source of this T cell receptor beta chain is a study of T cell responses to AZD1222 COVID-19 vaccine. About the study: Pooled samples include second doses given at about 4 or 12 weeks.

The CDR3 has 14 amino acids. V lost 8 bases, J lost 0 bases, and 14 bases lay in between. Germline V gives CDR1 SNHLY, CDR2 FYNNEI. The study, taken as a whole, reports: Clonal diversity was possibly underestimated; the donors were predominantly white British and more often female. Just 6 or 7 people given AZD1222 tested seropositive at baseline. Spike regions recognized by vaccine-associated CD4 TCRs spanned the protein, led by 160-218 and 743-854.

Profiling relied on immunoSEQ multiplex PCR, and the TCRdb table lists in-frame clones only, not all of them. The sample includes about 53,000 clones, 84% of them seen just once. About this clone itself: Its antigen is still unknown.

Sample: peripheral blood, taken on day 0 of AZD1222 vaccination. The chain uses TRBV2 and TRBJ2-7; D is undetermined. The receptor was isolated from an adult in good health. The CDR3 DNA is TGTGCCAGCGGCCCCCGGCGTGTCTCCTACGAGCAGTACTTC. Translating it yields CASGPRRVSYEQYF.